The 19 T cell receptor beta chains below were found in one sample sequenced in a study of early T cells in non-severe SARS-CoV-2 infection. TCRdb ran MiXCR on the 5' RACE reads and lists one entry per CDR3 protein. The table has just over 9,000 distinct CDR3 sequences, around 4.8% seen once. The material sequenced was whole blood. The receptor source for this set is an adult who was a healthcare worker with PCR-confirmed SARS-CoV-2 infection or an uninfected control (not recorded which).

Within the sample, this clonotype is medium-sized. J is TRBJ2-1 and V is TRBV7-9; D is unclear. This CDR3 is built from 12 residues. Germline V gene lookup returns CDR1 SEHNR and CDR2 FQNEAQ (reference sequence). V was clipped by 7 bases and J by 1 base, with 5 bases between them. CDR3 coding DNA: TGTGCCAGCACCTATTCCTACAATGAGCAGTTCTTC. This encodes CASTYSYNEQFF.

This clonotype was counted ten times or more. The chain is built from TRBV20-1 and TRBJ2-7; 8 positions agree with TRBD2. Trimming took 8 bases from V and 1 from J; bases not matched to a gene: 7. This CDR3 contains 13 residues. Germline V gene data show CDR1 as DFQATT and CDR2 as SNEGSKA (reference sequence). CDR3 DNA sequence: TGCAGTCTTCCCGGGACTAGTTCCTACGAGCAGTACTTC. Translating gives CSLPGTSSYEQYF.

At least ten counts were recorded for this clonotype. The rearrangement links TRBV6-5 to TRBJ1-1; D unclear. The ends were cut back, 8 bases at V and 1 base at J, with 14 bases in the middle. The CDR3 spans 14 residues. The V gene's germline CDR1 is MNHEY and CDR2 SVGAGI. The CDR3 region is CASSWDLTNTEAFF. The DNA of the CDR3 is TGTGCCAGCTCGTGGGATTTGACGAACACTGAAGCTTTCTTT.

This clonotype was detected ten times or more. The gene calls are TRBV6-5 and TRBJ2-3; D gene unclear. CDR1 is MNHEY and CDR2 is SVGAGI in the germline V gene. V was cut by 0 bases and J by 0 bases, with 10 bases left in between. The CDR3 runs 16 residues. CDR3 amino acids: CASSYSVGSSTDTQYF. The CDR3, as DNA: TGTGCCAGCAGTTACTCAGTAGGGTCTAGCACAGATACGCAGTATTTT.

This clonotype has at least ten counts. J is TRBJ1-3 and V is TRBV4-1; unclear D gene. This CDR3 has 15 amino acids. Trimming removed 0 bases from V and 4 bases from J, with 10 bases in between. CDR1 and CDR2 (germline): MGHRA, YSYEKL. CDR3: CASSQDRTQGNTIYF. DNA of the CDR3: TGCGCCAGCAGCCAAGACAGGACCCAAGGAAACACCATATATTTT.

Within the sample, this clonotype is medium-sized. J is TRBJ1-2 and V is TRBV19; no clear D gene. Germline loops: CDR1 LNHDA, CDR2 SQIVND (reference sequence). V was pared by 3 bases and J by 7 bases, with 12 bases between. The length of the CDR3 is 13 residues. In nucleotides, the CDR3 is TGTGCCAGTAGTATCGGGAGGAGGACTGGCTACACCTTC. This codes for CASSIGRRTGYTF.

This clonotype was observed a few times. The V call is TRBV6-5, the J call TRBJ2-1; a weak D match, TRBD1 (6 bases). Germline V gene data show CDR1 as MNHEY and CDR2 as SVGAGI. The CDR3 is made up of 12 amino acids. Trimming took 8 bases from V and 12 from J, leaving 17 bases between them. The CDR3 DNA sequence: TGTGCCAGCCGGGACAACTCCCTAAGGCAGTTCTTC. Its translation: CASRDNSLRQFF.

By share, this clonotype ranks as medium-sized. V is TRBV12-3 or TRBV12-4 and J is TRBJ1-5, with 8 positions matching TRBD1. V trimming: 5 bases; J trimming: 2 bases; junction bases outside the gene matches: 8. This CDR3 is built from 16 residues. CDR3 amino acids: CASSPGQGRRNQPQHF. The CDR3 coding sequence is TGTGCCAGCAGTCCCGGACAGGGTAGGCGCAATCAGCCCCAGCATTTT.

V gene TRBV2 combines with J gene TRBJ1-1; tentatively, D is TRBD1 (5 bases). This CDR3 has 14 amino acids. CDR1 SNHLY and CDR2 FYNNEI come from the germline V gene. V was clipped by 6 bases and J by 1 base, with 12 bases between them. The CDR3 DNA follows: TGTGCCAGCAGGATCGATGGGGCGAACACTGAAGCTTTCTTT. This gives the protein CASRIDGANTEAFF.

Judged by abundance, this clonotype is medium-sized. The CDR3 region has the DNA TGTGCCACCAGTGATTTAACAGCCTACAATGAGCAGTTCTTC. Its translation is CATSDLTAYNEQFF. This rearrangement joins TRBV24-1 to TRBJ2-1; D is unclear. The CDR3 length is 14 residues. Trimming took off 1 base at V and 2 bases at J, with 5 bases between the two ends. The V gene's germline CDR1 is KGHDR and CDR2 SFDVKD.

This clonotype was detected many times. The CDR3 reads CASSFGRGYGYTF. The CDR3 DNA follows: TGTGCCAGCAGTTTTGGTAGGGGCTATGGCTACACCTTC. J is TRBJ1-2 and V is TRBV12-3 or TRBV12-4; possible D gene TRBD1, 5 bases. Trimming pared 3 bases from V and 4 bases from J, leaving 9 bases between. CDR3 length: 13 amino acids.

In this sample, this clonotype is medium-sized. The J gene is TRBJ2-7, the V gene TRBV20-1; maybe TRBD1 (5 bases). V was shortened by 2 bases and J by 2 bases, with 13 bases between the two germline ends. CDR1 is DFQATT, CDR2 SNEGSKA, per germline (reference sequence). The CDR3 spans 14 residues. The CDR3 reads CSARPLTDTYEQYF. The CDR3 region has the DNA TGCAGTGCTAGACCACTGACAGACACCTACGAGCAGTACTTC.

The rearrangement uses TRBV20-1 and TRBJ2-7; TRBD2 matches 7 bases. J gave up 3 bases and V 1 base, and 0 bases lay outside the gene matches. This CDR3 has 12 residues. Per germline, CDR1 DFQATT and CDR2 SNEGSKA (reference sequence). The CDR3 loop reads CSARAGGYEQYF. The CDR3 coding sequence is TGCAGTGCTAGAGCGGGAGGCTACGAGCAGTACTTC.

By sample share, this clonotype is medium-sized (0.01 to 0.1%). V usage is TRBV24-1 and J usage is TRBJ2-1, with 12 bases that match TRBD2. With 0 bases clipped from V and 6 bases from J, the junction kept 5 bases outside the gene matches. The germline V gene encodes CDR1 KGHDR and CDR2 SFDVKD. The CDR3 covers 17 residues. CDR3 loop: CATSDLGGLAGPNEQFF. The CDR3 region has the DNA TGTGCCACCAGTGATTTGGGGGGACTAGCGGGCCCCAATGAGCAGTTCTTC.

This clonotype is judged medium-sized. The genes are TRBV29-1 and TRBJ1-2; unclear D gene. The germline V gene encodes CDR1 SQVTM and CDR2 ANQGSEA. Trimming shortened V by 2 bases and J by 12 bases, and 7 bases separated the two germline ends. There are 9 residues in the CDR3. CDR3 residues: CSVEKGNTF. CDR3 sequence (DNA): TGCAGCGTTGAAAAGGGTAACACCTTC. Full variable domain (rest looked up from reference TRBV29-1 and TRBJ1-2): SAVISQKPSRDICQRGTSLTIQCQVDSQVTMMFWYRQQPGQSLTLIATANQGSEATYESGFVIDKFPISRPNLTFSTLTVSNMSPEDSSIYLCSVEKGNTFGSGTRLTVV.

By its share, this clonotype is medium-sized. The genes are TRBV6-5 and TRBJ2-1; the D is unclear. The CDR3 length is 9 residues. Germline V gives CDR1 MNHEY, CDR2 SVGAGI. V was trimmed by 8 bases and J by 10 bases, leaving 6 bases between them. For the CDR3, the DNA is TGTGCCAGCGGATGGGAGCAGTTCTTC. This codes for CASGWEQFF.

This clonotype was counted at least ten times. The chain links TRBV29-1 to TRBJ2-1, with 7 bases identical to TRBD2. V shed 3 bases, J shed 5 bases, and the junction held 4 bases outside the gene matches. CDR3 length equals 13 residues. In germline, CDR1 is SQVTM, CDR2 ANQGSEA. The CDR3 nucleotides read TGCAGCGTTGAGGGGGGGGACCACAATGAGCAGTTCTTC. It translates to CSVEGGDHNEQFF.

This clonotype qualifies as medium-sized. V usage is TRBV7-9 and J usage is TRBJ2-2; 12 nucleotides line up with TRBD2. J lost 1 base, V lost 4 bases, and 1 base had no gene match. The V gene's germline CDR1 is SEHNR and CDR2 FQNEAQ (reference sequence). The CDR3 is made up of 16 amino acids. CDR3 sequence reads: CASSSGLAGNTGELFF. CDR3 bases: TGTGCCAGCAGCTCGGGACTAGCGGGGAACACCGGGGAGCTGTTTTTT.

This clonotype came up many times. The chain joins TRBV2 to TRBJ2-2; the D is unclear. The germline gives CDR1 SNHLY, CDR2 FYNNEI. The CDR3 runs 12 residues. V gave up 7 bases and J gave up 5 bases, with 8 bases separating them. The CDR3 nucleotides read TGTGCCAGCACGGGTCTGACCGGGGAGCTGTTTTTT. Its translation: CASTGLTGELFF.